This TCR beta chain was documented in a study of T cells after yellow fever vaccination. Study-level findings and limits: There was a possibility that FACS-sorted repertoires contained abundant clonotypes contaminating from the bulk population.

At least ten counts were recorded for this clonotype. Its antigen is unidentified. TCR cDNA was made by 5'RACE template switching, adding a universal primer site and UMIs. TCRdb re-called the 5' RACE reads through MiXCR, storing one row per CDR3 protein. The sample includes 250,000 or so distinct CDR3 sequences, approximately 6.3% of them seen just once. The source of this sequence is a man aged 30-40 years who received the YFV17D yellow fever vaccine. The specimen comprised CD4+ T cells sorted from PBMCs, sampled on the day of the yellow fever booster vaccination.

DNA for the CDR3: TGTGCCAGTGGGACAGGACCCCTCACAGATACGCAGTATTTT. This sequence encodes CASGTGPLTDTQYF. The chain carries TRBV19 and TRBJ2-3; 8 nucleotides line up with TRBD1. The CDR3 runs 14 residues. Germline values: CDR1 LNHDA, CDR2 SQIVND (reference sequence). V shed 8 bases, J shed 2 bases, and the junction held 6 bases outside the gene matches.